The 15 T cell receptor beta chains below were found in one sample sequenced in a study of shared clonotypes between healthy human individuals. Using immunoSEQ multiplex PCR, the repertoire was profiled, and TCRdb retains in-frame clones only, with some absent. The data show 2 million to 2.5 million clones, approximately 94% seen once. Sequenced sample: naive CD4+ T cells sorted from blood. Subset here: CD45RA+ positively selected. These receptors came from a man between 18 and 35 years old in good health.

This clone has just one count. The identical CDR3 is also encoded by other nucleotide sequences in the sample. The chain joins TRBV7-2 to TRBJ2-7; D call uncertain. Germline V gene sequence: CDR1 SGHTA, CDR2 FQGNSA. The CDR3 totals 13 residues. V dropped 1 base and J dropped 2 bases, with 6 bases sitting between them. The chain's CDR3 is CASSLGRAYEQYF. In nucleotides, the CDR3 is TGTGCCAGCAGCTTAGGACGGGCCTACGAGCAGTACTTC.

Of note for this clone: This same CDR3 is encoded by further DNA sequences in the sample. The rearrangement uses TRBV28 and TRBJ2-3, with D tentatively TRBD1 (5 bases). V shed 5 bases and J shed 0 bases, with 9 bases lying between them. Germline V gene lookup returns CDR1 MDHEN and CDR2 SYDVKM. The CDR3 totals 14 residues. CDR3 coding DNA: TGTGCCAGCAGTCCCCAGGGAAGCACAGATACGCAGTATTTT. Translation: CASSPQGSTDTQYF.

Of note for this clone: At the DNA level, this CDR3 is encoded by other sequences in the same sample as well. CDR3 residues: CASSLPTGVGQPQHF. DNA of the CDR3: TGTGCCAGCAGTTTACCTACAGGGGTAGGACAGCCCCAGCATTTT. J is TRBJ1-5 and V is TRBV28; 7 nucleotides agree with TRBD1. From germline, CDR1 is MDHEN and CDR2 SYDVKM. The CDR3 consists of 15 residues. Germline trimming cut 2 bases from V and 7 bases from J; bases unmatched to any gene: 8.

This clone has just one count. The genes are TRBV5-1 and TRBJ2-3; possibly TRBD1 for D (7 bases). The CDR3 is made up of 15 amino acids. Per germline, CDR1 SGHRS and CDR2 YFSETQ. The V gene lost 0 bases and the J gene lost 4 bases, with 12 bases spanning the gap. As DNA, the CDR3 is TGCGCCAGCAGCTTGGAACCCAGGGGGGCAGATACGCAGTATTTT. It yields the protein CASSLEPRGADTQYF. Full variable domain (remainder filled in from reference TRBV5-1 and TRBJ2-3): KAGVTQTPRYLIKTRGQQVTLSCSPISGHRSVSWYQQTPGQGLQFLFEYFSETQRNKGNFPGRFSGRQFSNSRSEMNVSTLELGDSALYLCASSLEPRGADTQYFGPGTRLTVL.

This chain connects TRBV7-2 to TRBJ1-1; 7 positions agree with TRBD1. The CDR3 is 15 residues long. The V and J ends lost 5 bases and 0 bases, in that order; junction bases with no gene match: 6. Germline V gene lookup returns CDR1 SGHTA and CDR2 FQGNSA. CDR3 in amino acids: CASSNEGAVNTEAFF. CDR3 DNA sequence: TGTGCCAGCAGCAATGAGGGGGCGGTGAACACTGAAGCTTTCTTT.

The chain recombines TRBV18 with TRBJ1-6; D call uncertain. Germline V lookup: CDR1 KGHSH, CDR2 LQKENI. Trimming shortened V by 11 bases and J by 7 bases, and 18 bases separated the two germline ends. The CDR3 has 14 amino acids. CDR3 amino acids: CAGQAGKENSPLHF. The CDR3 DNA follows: TGTGCCGGGCAAGCGGGGAAGGAAAATTCACCCCTCCACTTT.

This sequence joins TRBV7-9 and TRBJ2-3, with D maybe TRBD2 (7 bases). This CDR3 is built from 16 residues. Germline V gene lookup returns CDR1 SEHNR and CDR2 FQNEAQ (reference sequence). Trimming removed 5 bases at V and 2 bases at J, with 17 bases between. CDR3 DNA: TGTGCCAGCAGCCCTAAAGGCGGGGGCCCCACAGATACGCAGTATTTT. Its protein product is CASSPKGGGPTDTQYF.

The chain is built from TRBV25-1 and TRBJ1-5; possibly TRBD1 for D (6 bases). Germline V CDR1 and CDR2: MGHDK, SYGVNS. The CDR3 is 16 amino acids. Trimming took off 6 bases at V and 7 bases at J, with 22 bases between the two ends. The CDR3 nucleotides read TGTGCCAGCAGGGGAGAAGGGGGAGGCCATAGCCAGCCCCAGCATTTT. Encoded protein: CASRGEGGGHSQPQHF.

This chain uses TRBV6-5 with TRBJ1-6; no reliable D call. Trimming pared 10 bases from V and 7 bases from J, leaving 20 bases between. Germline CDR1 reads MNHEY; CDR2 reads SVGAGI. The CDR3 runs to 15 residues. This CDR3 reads CATNGASIPNSPLHF. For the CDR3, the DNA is TGTGCCACTAATGGTGCTTCGATTCCGAATTCACCCCTCCACTTT.

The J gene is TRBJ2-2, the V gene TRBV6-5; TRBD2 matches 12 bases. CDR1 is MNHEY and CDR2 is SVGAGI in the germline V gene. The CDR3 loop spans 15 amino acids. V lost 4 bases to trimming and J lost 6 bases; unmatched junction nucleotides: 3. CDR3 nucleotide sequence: TGTGCCAGCAGTTCTAGCGGGGGGGCTCCCGGGGAGCTGTTTTTT. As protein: CASSSSGGAPGELFF.

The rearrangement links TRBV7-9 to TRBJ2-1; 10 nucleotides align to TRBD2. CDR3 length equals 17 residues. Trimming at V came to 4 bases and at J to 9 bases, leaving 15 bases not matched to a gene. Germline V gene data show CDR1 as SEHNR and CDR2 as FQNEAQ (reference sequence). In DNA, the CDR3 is TGTGCCAGCAGCTCCATACTAGCGGGATGGGTTATCGGTGAGCAGTTCTTC. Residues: CASSSILAGWVIGEQFF.

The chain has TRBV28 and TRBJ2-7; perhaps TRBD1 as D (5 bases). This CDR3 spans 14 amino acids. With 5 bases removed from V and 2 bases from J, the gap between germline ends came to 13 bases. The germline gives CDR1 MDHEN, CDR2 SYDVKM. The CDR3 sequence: CASSGSRVTYEQYF. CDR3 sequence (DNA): TGTGCCAGCAGTGGCAGCAGGGTAACCTACGAGCAGTACTTC.

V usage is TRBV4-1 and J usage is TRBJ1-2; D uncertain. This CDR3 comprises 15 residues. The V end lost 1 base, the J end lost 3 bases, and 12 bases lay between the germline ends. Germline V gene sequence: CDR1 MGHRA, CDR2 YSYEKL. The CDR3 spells CASSQGLVPHYGYTF. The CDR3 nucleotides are TGCGCCAGCAGCCAAGGACTAGTGCCTCACTATGGCTACACCTTC.

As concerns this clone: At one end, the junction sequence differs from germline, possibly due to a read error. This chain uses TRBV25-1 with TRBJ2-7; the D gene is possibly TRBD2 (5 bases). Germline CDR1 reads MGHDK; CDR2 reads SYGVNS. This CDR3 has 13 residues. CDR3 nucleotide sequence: TGTGCCAGCAGTACCCCTAGCTCCCACGAGCAGTACTTC. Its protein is CASSTPSSHEQYF.

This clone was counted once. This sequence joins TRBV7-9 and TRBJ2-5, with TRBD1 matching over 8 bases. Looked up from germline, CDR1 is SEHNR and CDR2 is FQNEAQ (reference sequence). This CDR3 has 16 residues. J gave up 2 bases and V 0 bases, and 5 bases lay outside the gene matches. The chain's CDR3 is CASSLARGQGQETQYF. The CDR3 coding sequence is TGTGCCAGCAGCTTAGCGCGAGGACAGGGACAAGAGACCCAGTACTTC.